The next 20 T cell receptor beta chains were all read from a single sample in a study of T-cell reconstitution after alpha-beta-depleted transplantation in children. Unique molecular identifiers were used in preparing the TCRbeta library. TCRdb re-derived calls from the PCR reads in MiXCR, one entry per CDR3 protein. This table has 95,000 to 150,000 distinct CDR3 sequences, more than 20% appearing once. This specimen consisted of PBMCs, mostly from graft donor cells, obtained 180 days after TCRalphabeta/CD19-depleted stem cell transplant. Receptors originate from a male patient aged 2-9 years who had a stem cell transplant for chronic granulomatous disease, so the T cells may come from the graft donor.

The rearrangement uses TRBV21-1 and TRBJ2-3; the table names TRBD2, a call not compared with the DNA. TRBV21-1 represents a pseudogene. The CDR3 has 17 residues. DNA of the CDR3: TGTGCCAGCAGCCTCATTAAGACTACGACTAGCACAGATACGCAGTATTTT. Residues: CASSLIKTTTSTDTQYF.

This clonotype was seen a few times. This chain joins TRBV20-1 and TRBJ2-3; 8 bases match TRBD2. The CDR3 runs to 13 residues. Germline V gene lookup returns CDR1 DFQATT and CDR2 SNEGSKA (reference sequence). Trimming cost V 3 bases and J 2 bases; bases outside gene matches: 1. The CDR3 bases are TGCAGTGCTAGCGGGGGGGTCACAGATACGCAGTATTTT. This sequence encodes CSASGGVTDTQYF.

This clonotype has more than one count but fewer than ten. The chain is built from TRBV5-6 and TRBJ2-7, with D possibly being TRBD2 (6 bases). This CDR3 spans 14 amino acids. Trimming shortened V by 6 bases and J by 2 bases, and 15 bases separated the two germline ends. Germline lookup yields CDR1 SGHDT and CDR2 YYEEEE. The CDR3 nucleotides read TGTGCCAGCACCGTTGGCGGGACCACCTACGAGCAGTACTTC. Its translation is CASTVGGTTYEQYF. Variable domain in full (rest from reference TRBV5-6 and TRBJ2-7): DAGVTQSPTHLIKTRGQQVTLRCSPKSGHDTVSWYQQALGQGPQFIFQYYEEEERQRGNFPDRFSGHQFPNYSSELNVNALLLGDSALYLCASTVGGTTYEQYFGPGTRLTVT.

The chain is built from TRBV5-1 and TRBJ2-7; no firm D call. Germline V gives CDR1 SGHRS, CDR2 YFSETQ. The CDR3 is made up of 14 amino acids. V was shortened by 0 bases and J by 0 bases, with 7 bases between the two germline ends. In DNA form, the CDR3 reads TGCGCCAGCAGCTTGGGGGCCGCCTCCTACGAGCAGTACTTC. Its translation: CASSLGAASYEQYF. The full variable domain, its missing parts supplied by reference TRBV5-1 and TRBJ2-7, is KAGVTQTPRYLIKTRGQQVTLSCSPISGHRSVSWYQQTPGQGLQFLFEYFSETQRNKGNFPGRFSGRQFSNSRSEMNVSTLELGDSALYLCASSLGAASYEQYFGPGTRLTVT.

This chain uses TRBV7-2 with TRBJ2-1; D not resolved. The CDR3 sequence is 16 residues long. CDR1 and CDR2 (germline): SGHTA, FQGNSA. Trimming left V 1 base short and J 5 bases short, with 15 bases between. DNA of the CDR3: TGTGCCAGCAGCTTAGGTATGCGGCTAGAGGACAATGAGCAGTTCTTC. Protein sequence: CASSLGMRLEDNEQFF.

V gene TRBV5-1 combines with J gene TRBJ2-3; perhaps TRBD2 as D (6 bases). This CDR3 has 15 residues. The V and J ends lost 0 bases and 2 bases respectively, with 10 bases between them. CDR1 and CDR2 (germline): SGHRS, YFSETQ. The CDR3: CASSLVGLDTDTQYF. CDR3 coding DNA: TGCGCCAGCAGCTTGGTGGGACTCGACACAGATACGCAGTATTTT.

The CDR3 DNA is TGTGCCAGCAGCGATAAGGGTAACACAGATACGCAGTATTTT. Amino acids: CASSDKGNTDTQYF. This sequence joins TRBV2 and TRBJ2-3; D remains ambiguous. The length of the CDR3 is 14 residues. Germline values: CDR1 SNHLY, CDR2 FYNNEI. Deletions cut 6 bases from V and 2 bases from J, with 12 bases between.

This rearrangement joins TRBV18 to TRBJ2-3; D perhaps matches TRBD2 (6 bases). Germline CDR1 reads KGHSH; CDR2 reads LQKENI. The CDR3 length is 14 residues. Trimming shortened V by 0 bases and J by 6 bases, and 10 bases separated the two germline ends. The CDR3 spells CASSPPEGRDTQYF. The CDR3 bases are TGTGCCAGCTCACCACCGGAGGGACGGGATACGCAGTATTTT.

This chain links TRBV12-3 or TRBV12-4 with TRBJ2-5, with D possibly being TRBD1 or TRBD2 (5 bases each). CDR3 length: 11 residues. Trimming took 6 bases from V and 6 from J, leaving 8 bases between them. The CDR3 DNA follows: TGTGCCAGCAGCGGGACGCAGACCCAGTACTTC. Its translation: CASSGTQTQYF.

Regarding this clonotype: An end of the junction differs from the germline gene, which may be a read error. This chain connects TRBV3-1 to TRBJ2-1; D unresolved. There are 15 residues in the CDR3. Germline V gene data show CDR1 as LGHDT and CDR2 as YNNKEL (reference sequence). The CDR3 nucleotides read TGTGCCAGCAGCCGAGAGACGGCTGGCTACCATGAGCAGTTCTTC. It translates to CASSRETAGYHEQFF.

This clonotype was counted between two and nine times. The chain carries TRBV12-3 or TRBV12-4 and TRBJ2-7; D unclear. Trimming removed 1 base at V and 2 bases at J, with 12 bases between. The CDR3 sequence is 15 residues long. The CDR3 sequence: CASSLGGPLTYEQYF. DNA for the CDR3: TGTGCCAGCAGTTTAGGGGGTCCCCTAACCTACGAGCAGTACTTC.

In its sample, this clonotype was seen many times. This CDR3 is CASSNAPSLYF. The CDR3 bases are TGTGCCAGCAGCAACGCCCCGAGTCTGTACTTC. The rearrangement uses TRBV7-2 and TRBJ2-7, with D unclear. V gave up 5 bases and J gave up 12 bases, with 14 bases separating them. The CDR3 totals 11 residues. Per the germline V gene, CDR1 is SGHTA and CDR2 is FQGNSA.

This clonotype was observed many times. This chain uses TRBV2 with TRBJ2-7, with a possible D match to TRBD2 (5 bases). In germline, CDR1 is SNHLY, CDR2 FYNNEI. The V and J ends lost 6 bases and 0 bases respectively, with 12 bases between them. CDR3 length: 14 amino acids. The chain's CDR3 is CASRREGNSYEQYF. Written as DNA, the CDR3 is TGTGCCAGCAGGAGAGAGGGTAACTCCTACGAGCAGTACTTC.

This clonotype occurred many times. This chain uses TRBV12-3 or TRBV12-4 with TRBJ1-5; D is undetermined. The CDR3 loop spans 11 amino acids. With 1 base removed from V and 6 bases from J, the gap between germline ends came to 1 base. CDR3 DNA sequence: TGTGCCAGCAGTTTAGGTCAGCCCCAGCATTTT. Its translation: CASSLGQPQHF.

The J gene is TRBJ2-7, the V gene TRBV27; the match to TRBD1 covers 7 bases. Germline lookup yields CDR1 MNHEY and CDR2 SMNVEV (reference sequence). V lost 5 bases and J lost 3; bases outside the gene matches: 7. The CDR3 loop spans 14 amino acids. The CDR3 DNA is TGTGCCAGCAGTCTCCGACAGGGAAACTACGAGCAGTACTTC. It specifies CASSLRQGNYEQYF.

The chain uses TRBV20-1 and TRBJ2-3; TRBD2 matches 8 bases. Losses at the gene ends were 6 bases for V and 2 bases for J; bases not matched to a gene: 10. The CDR3 contains 15 residues. The germline V gene has CDR1 DFQATT and CDR2 SNEGSKA (reference sequence). Written as DNA, the CDR3 is TGCAGTGCCCCCGGGGGAGCGGGGGCCACAGATACGCAGTATTTT. Translated: CSAPGGAGATDTQYF.

This clonotype was found many times. This chain connects TRBV20-1 to TRBJ2-7, with D perhaps TRBD1 (6 bases). This CDR3 is built from 14 residues. Deletions cut 4 bases from V and 4 bases from J, with 17 bases between. Germline lookup yields CDR1 DFQATT and CDR2 SNEGSKA (reference sequence). The CDR3 DNA follows: TGCAGTGCTAATATTGCAGGGGCAGGGTACGAGCAGTACTTC. This translates into CSANIAGAGYEQYF.

The CDR3 region has the DNA TGTGCCATCCGAAAGATCGGGAACACCGGGGAGCTGTTTTTT. It specifies CAIRKIGNTGELFF. The chain combines TRBV12-3 or TRBV12-4 with TRBJ2-2; the D is unclear. V was clipped by 10 bases and J by 1 base, with 13 bases between them. The CDR3 consists of 14 residues.

Only one count was recorded for this clonotype. The chain is built from TRBV12-3 or TRBV12-4 and TRBJ1-1; a weak D match, TRBD1 (6 bases). The CDR3 totals 13 residues. Trimming pared 7 bases from V and 9 bases from J, leaving 18 bases between. The CDR3 DNA sequence: TGTGCCAGCAAAATGATGGGACACTCACAAGCTTTCTTT. Protein: CASKMMGHSQAFF.

This rearrangement joins TRBV29-1 to TRBJ2-5, with D tentatively TRBD1 (6 bases). Germline assignment: CDR1 SQVTM and CDR2 ANQGSEA. Trimming left V 7 bases short and J 4 bases short, with 22 bases between. This CDR3 has 15 residues. The CDR3 sequence is CSAPGQPLGVETQYF. The CDR3 DNA is TGCAGCGCTCCGGGACAACCTCTCGGGGTAGAGACCCAGTACTTC. The whole variable domain, remainder taken from reference TRBV29-1 and TRBJ2-5, is SAVISQKPSRDICQRGTSLTIQCQVDSQVTMMFWYRQQPGQSLTLIATANQGSEATYESGFVIDKFPISRPNLTFSTLTVSNMSPEDSSIYLCSAPGQPLGVETQYFGPGTRLLVL.